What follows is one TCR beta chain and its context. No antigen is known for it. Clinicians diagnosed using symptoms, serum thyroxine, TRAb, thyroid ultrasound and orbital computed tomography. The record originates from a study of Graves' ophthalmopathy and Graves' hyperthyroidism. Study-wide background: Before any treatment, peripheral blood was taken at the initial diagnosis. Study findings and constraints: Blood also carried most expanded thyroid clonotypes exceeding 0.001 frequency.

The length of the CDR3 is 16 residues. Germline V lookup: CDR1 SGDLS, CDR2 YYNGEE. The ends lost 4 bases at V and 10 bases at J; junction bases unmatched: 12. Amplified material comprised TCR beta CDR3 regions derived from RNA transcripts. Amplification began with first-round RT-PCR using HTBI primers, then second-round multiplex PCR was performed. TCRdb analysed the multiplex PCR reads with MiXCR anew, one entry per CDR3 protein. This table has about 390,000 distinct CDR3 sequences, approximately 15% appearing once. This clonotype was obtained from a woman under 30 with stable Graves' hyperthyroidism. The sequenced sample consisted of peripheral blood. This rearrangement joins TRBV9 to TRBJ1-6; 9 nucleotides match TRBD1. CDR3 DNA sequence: TGTGCCAGCAGCTCCCCCCGTGGACAGGGGAACTCACCCCTCCACTTT. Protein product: CASSSPRGQGNSPLHF.